This record covers a single T cell receptor beta chain. Germline trimming cut 5 bases from V and 6 bases from J; bases unmatched to any gene: 8. Germline values: CDR1 SEHNR, CDR2 FQNEAQ (reference sequence). The CDR3 is made up of 14 amino acids. TCRdb keeps only in-frame clones here, not all; method: immunoSEQ multiplex PCR. The sample consists of about 9,500 clones, approximately 72% of them appearing once. The record originates from a study of early stage breast cancer tumors. Study summary: ER+/PR+/HER2- status applied to about 70% of the 16 invasive breast tumors. Each sample averaged about 9.4-fold read coverage.

This rearrangement joins TRBV7-9 to TRBJ2-7, with 9 positions matching TRBD1. The sequenced sample was breast tumor tissue. The receptor's source is a person aged 50 to 59 with breast cancer. For the CDR3, the DNA is TGTGCCAGCAGCACGACAACAGGGGGCGGCGAGCAGTACTTC. Amino acid sequence: CASSTTTGGGEQYF. The full variable domain, completed using reference TRBV7-9 and TRBJ2-7, is DTGVSQNPRHKITKRGQNVTFRCDPISEHNRLYWYRQTLGQGPEFLTYFQNEAQLEKSRLLSDRFSAERPKGSFSTLEIQRTEQGDSAMYLCASSTTTGGGEQYFGPGTRLTVT.